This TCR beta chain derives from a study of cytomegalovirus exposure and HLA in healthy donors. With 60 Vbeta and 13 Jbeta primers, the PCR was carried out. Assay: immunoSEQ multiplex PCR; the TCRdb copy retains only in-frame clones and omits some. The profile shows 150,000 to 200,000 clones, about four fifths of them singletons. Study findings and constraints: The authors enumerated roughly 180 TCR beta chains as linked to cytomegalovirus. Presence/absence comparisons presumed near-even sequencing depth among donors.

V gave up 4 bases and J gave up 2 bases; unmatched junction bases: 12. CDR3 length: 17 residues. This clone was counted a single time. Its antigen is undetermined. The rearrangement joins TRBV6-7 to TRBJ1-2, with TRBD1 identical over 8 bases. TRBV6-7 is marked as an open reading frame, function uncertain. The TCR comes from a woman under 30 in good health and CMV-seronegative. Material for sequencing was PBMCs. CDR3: CASSSKDRELFNYGYTF. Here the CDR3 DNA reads TGTGCCAGCAGTTCCAAGGACAGGGAATTATTCAACTATGGCTACACCTTC.